The rows below give T cell receptor beta chains drawn from one sample of a study of sequential checkpoint blockade in melanoma. Using immunoSEQ multiplex PCR, the repertoire was profiled, and TCRdb retains in-frame clones only, with some absent. The sample has roughly 13,000 clones, roughly three fifths seen once. Sequences were derived from CD8+ T cells sorted from blood (inferred from file names), sampled from a patient given nivolumab and ipilimumab in sequence. These receptors came from a human donor with melanoma. Each CDR3 is given with its conserved first and last residue. D genes are given only for firm matches. Size tells how often a clone was seen (once, few, many) or the class of an expanded clone, and some rows leave it out.

TRBD2 | TRBJ2-2 | TRBV15 | NA | CATSRRLAGGPGGELFF | TGTGCCACCAGCAGAAGACTAGCGGGAGGGCCGGGCGGGGAGCTGTTTTTT
TRBD1 | TRBJ1-1 | TRBV19 | few | CASSVTGVHEAFF | TGTGCCAGTAGTGTGACAGGGGTCCATGAAGCTTTCTTT
NA | TRBJ2-7 | TRBV2 | NA | CASSAPGFSYEQYF | TGTGCCAGCAGTGCTCCCGGGTTTTCCTACGAGCAGTACTTC
TRBD2 | TRBJ2-7 | TRBV4-3 | NA | CASSQDEASGREQYF | TGCGCCAGCAGCCAAGATGAAGCTAGCGGGAGGGAGCAGTACTTC
NA | TRBJ2-2 | TRBV11-2 | NA | CASSPPKTGELFF | TGTGCCAGCAGCCCCCCTAAAACCGGGGAGCTGTTTTTT
NA | TRBJ2-1 | TRBV19 | once | CASRQGPPREQFF | TGTGCCAGTAGACAGGGACCCCCCAGGGAGCAGTTCTTC
TRBD1 | TRBJ1-1 | TRBV7-6 | few | CASSRTDRGIAEAFF | TGTGCCAGCAGCAGAACGGACAGGGGCATCGCTGAAGCTTTCTTT
NA | TRBJ2-7 | TRBV18 | NA | CASSPSSYEQYF | TGTGCCAGCTCACCCTCTTCCTACGAGCAGTACTTC
TRBD1 | TRBJ2-5 | TRBV7-9 | NA | CASSSVDRGQETQYF | TGTGCCAGCAGCTCAGTGGACAGGGGGCAAGAGACCCAGTACTTC
NA | TRBJ2-7 | TRBV5-4 | NA | CASSSTDSYEQYF | TGTGCCAGCAGCTCTACTGACTCCTACGAGCAGTACTTC
NA | TRBJ2-5 | TRBV27 | few | CASSSPGLEETQYF | TGTGCCAGCAGTTCCCCTGGCCTGGAAGAGACCCAGTACTTC
TRBD1 | TRBJ2-7 | TRBV27 | NA | CASKPTGIVYEQYF | TGTGCCAGCAAACCGACAGGGATAGTCTACGAGCAGTACTTC
TRBD1 | TRBJ1-1 | TRBV2 | NA | CASSKGASTEAFF | TGTGCCAGCAGTAAGGGGGCGAGCACTGAAGCTTTCTTT
TRBD1 | TRBJ2-7 | TRBV27 | NA | CASRGTGKGYEQYF | TGTGCCAGCAGGGGGACAGGGAAAGGCTACGAGCAGTACTTC
TRBD2 | TRBJ2-1 | TRBV27 | NA | CASSLLWEGPNNGQFF | TGTGCCAGCAGTTTATTGTGGGAGGGCCCAAACAATGGGCAGTTCTTC
TRBD1 | TRBJ1-3 | TRBV27 | NA | CASSLPGQTFSGNTIYF | TGTGCCAGCAGTTTACCGGGACAGACTTTCTCTGGAAACACCATATATTTT
TRBD2 | TRBJ2-1 | TRBV13 | once | CASSLYSGGAREQFF | TGTGCCAGCAGCTTATATAGCGGGGGGGCTCGCGAGCAGTTCTTC
TRBD1 | TRBJ2-2 | TRBV6-5 | NA | CASSNTGGNTGELFF | TGTGCCAGCAGTAATACAGGGGGCAACACCGGGGAGCTGTTTTTT
TRBD2 | TRBJ2-7 | TRBV9 | NA | CASSGSGVSEEQYF | TGTGCCAGCAGCGGAAGCGGGGTGTCAGAGGAGCAGTACTTC
NA | TRBJ2-6 | TRBV19 | NA | CASSILGPGANVLTF | TGTGCCAGTAGTATATTGGGGCCCGGGGCCAACGTCCTGACTTTC
NA | TRBJ2-6 | TRBV7-6 | NA | CASSFSGLHSGANVLTF | TGTGCCAGCAGCTTTTCAGGGTTGCACTCTGGGGCCAACGTCCTGACTTTC
TRBD2 | TRBJ2-1 | TRBV27 | NA | CASSLISAGGADEQFF | TGTGCCAGCAGTTTAATTTCGGCCGGGGGGGCCGATGAGCAGTTCTTC
TRBD1 | TRBJ1-2 | TRBV6-5 | NA | CASSYSQGAFYGYTF | TGTGCCAGCAGTTATTCACAGGGGGCATTTTATGGCTACACCTTC
NA | TRBJ2-7 | TRBV27 | NA | CASSTGPTGYEQYF | TGTGCCAGCAGTACGGGGCCTACAGGGTACGAGCAGTACTTC
TRBD2 | TRBJ2-3 | TRBV2 | few | CASRRGLGISTDTQYF | TGTGCCAGCAGGAGAGGACTAGGGATAAGCACAGATACGCAGTATTTT
NA | TRBJ2-3 | TRBV11-2 | once | CASSSPGSTDTQYF | TGTGCCAGCAGCTCGCCGGGGTCCACAGATACGCAGTATTTT
NA | TRBJ2-3 | TRBV9 | few | CASSGGAVINTQYF | TGTGCCAGCAGCGGCGGGGCGGTGATAAATACGCAGTATTTT
NA | TRBJ2-1 | TRBV14 | NA | CASSPYLEDFYNEQFF | TGTGCCAGCAGCCCGTATCTAGAGGACTTCTACAATGAGCAGTTCTTC
NA | TRBJ2-7 | TRBV27 | NA | CASSSPGPYEQYF | TGTGCCAGCAGTAGCCCGGGTCCCTACGAGCAGTACTTC
NA | TRBJ1-2 | TRBV5-1 | NA | CASSYRTDGYTF | TGCGCCAGCAGCTACCGGACAGATGGCTACACCTTC
TRBD1 | TRBJ1-2 | TRBV2 | NA | CAKTTGNYGYTF | TGTGCCAAAACGACAGGGAACTATGGCTACACCTTC
TRBD1 | TRBJ1-1 | TRBV7-8 | NA | CASSLVRGLGNTEAFF | TGTGCCAGCAGCTTAGTAAGGGGGCTGGGGAACACTGAAGCTTTCTTT
TRBD2 | TRBJ2-7 | TRBV19 | NA | CATRTSESSYEQYF | TGTGCCACTCGGACTAGCGAGAGCTCCTACGAGCAGTACTTC
NA | TRBJ1-1 | TRBV7-6 | NA | CASSVQGNTEAFF | TGTGCCAGCAGCGTACAGGGAAACACTGAAGCTTTCTTT
NA | TRBJ1-5 | TRBV19 | NA | CASSLQGAGGQPQHF | TGTGCCAGTAGTCTCCAGGGAGCGGGGGGTCAGCCCCAGCATTTT